This T cell receptor (beta chain) was captured in a study of response to subunit inactivated influenza vaccine. Study results and caveats: After each seasonal influenza vaccination, few new T cells are recruited, the authors suggested.

Only a few counts were recorded for this clonotype. The antigen is not known. Germline V gene lookup returns CDR1 DFQATT and CDR2 SNEGSKA (reference sequence). The CDR3 totals 14 residues. The V end was cut by 3 bases, the J end by 1 base, with 12 bases between. TCRdb reprocessed the RT-PCR reads with MiXCR, giving one entry per CDR3 protein. The data contain hundreds of thousands of distinct CDR3 sequences, about 14% of them singletons. This sample comprised PBMCs from blood, obtained approximately 15 days before vaccination. The receptor was isolated from a man over 45 who received an inactivated influenza vaccine. The rearrangement joins TRBV20-1 to TRBJ1-1; a weak D match, TRBD1 (6 bases). The CDR3, as DNA: TGCAGTGCTAGTCTCGGGACACCGAACACTGAAGCTTTCTTT. It specifies CSASLGTPNTEAFF.